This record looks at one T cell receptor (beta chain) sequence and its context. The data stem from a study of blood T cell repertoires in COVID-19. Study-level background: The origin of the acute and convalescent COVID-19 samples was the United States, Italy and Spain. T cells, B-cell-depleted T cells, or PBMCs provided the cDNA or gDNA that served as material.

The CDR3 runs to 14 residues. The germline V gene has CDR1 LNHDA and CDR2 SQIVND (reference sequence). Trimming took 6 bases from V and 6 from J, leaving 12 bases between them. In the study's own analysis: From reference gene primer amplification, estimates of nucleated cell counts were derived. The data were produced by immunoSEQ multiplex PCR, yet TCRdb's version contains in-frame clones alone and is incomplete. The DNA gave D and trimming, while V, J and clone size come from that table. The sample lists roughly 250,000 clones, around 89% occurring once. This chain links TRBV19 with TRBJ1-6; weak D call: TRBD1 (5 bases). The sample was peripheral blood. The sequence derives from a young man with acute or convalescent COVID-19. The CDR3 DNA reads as TGTGCCAGTAGCCCCGGGGGTAGTAATTCACCCCTCCACTTT. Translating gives CASSPGGSNSPLHF.